This T cell receptor beta chain was retrieved from a study of CD8+CD57+ T cells in acquired aplastic anemia. Study summary: Isolated CD4+ and CD8+ cells, once sorted, yielded DNA averaging around 3 ug. Approximately 10 million reads, on average, were obtained for CD4+ cells from healthy donors. Points from the study as a whole: Sharing between patients and controls was observed for around 30 CD8+ CDR3 sequences. In CD8+ cells, Simpson's diversity showed no significant difference between patients and controls.

There are 16 residues in the CDR3. Germline-derived CDR1 and CDR2 are SNHLY and FYNNEI. V was trimmed by 2 bases and J by 0 bases, leaving 14 bases between them. The TCR beta profiling, which covered VDJ combination and CDR3 sequence, was carried out using genomic DNA as the template. MiXCR, run by TCRdb on the reads, gives a single entry per CDR3 protein. The repertoire holds about 48,000 distinct CDR3 sequences, with around 69% as singletons. A remark on this clonotype: As yet, its antigen is unknown.

The sample was sorted CD4+, CD8+, or CD8+CD57+ T cells (not recorded which) from PBMCs. The source is a human donor in good health, serving as a control. This sequence joins TRBV2 and TRBJ2-7; D uncertain. The CDR3 sequence is CASSEKGLVLSYEQYF. The CDR3 bases are TGTGCCAGCAGTGAAAAAGGGCTTGTTCTCTCCTACGAGCAGTACTTC. Drawing the rest from reference TRBV2 and TRBJ2-7, the complete variable domain is EPEVTQTPSHQVTQMGQEVILRCVPISNHLYFYWYRQILGQKVEFLVSFYNNEISEKSEIFDDQFSVERPDGSNFTLKIRSTKLEDSAMYFCASSEKGLVLSYEQYFGPGTRLTVT.